These 5 T cell receptor beta chains were all obtained from the same sample, sequenced in a study of blood T cell repertoires in COVID-19. Profiling relied on immunoSEQ multiplex PCR, and the TCRdb table lists in-frame clones only, not all of them. The table includes approximately 200,000 clones, under 90% detected once. Sample: peripheral blood. The receptors were sampled from a woman older than 75 with COVID-19, enrolled during active disease.

V gene TRBV7-9 combines with J gene TRBJ2-7; no clear D gene. The germline V gene has CDR1 SEHNR and CDR2 FQNEAQ (reference sequence). This CDR3 comprises 11 residues. Trimming cost V 11 bases and J 7 bases, with 15 bases left between them. The CDR3 protein is CAGERIGEQYF. In DNA form, the CDR3 reads TGTGCCGGAGAAAGGATTGGGGAGCAGTACTTC.

This clone was observed a handful of times. The CDR3 nucleotides read TGTGCCAGCAACATCCCGACAGGCAACTCTGGAAACACCATATATTTT. It specifies CASNIPTGNSGNTIYF. The chain has TRBV2 and TRBJ1-3; possibly TRBD1 for D (6 bases). This CDR3 is built from 16 residues. CDR1 SNHLY and CDR2 FYNNEI come from the germline V gene. V lost 7 bases to trimming and J lost 0 bases, with 16 bases between them. The entire variable domain, with the rest obtained from reference TRBV2 and TRBJ1-3, is as follows: EPEVTQTPSHQVTQMGQEVILRCVPISNHLYFYWYRQILGQKVEFLVSFYNNEISEKSEIFDDQFSVERPDGSNFTLKIRSTKLEDSAMYFCASNIPTGNSGNTIYFGEGSWLTVV.

This chain connects TRBV20-1 to TRBJ2-5; D is unresolved. V shed 5 bases and J shed 3 bases, with 4 bases lying between them. CDR1 and CDR2 (germline): DFQATT, SNEGSKA (reference sequence). The CDR3 runs 10 residues. In DNA, the CDR3 is TGCAGTGCTCAGGAAGAGACCCAGTACTTC. Its protein product is CSAQEETQYF.

This rearrangement joins TRBV7-6 to TRBJ2-7; 15 bases fit TRBD2. This CDR3 comprises 19 residues. From germline, CDR1 is SGHVS and CDR2 FNYEAQ. Trimming took 3 bases from V and 2 from J; bases not matched to a gene: 11. The DNA of the CDR3 is TGTGCCAGCAGCTTCCCGGGACTAGCGGGGGGCCAAACCCCCTACGAGCAGTACTTC. It codes for CASSFPGLAGGQTPYEQYF.

This chain links TRBV12-3 or TRBV12-4 with TRBJ2-7; TRBD2 might be the D (5 bases). This CDR3 has 13 residues. Deletions cut 3 bases from V and 4 bases from J, with 10 bases between. The chain's CDR3 is CASSFGLLYEQYF. CDR3 sequence (DNA): TGTGCCAGCAGTTTTGGACTCTTGTACGAGCAGTACTTC.